This T cell receptor beta chain was profiled in a study of T-cell reconstitution after alpha-beta-depleted transplantation in children. Germline CDR1 DFQATT, CDR2 SNEGSKA (reference sequence). Between the trimmed V and J ends, which lost 4 bases and 6 bases, there was a span of 13 bases. CDR3 length equals 13 residues. This clonotype was recorded a few times. The TCRbeta library was prepared with unique molecular identifiers. TCRdb fed the PCR reads into MiXCR, producing one record per CDR3 protein. The table records approximately 800,000 distinct CDR3 sequences, 15% to 20% of them present only once. The chain couples TRBV20-1 to TRBJ1-5; the D is unclear. Sequenced material: PBMCs, mostly from graft donor cells, taken 360 days after TCRalphabeta/CD19-depleted stem cell transplant. The receptor comes from a male patient between 5 and 17 years old who had a stem cell transplant for acute lymphoblastic leukemia, so the T cells may come from the graft donor. As DNA, the CDR3 is TGCAGTGCTACGGGTGGTCGAAGTCAGCCCCAGCATTTT. Protein product: CSATGGRSQPQHF.